The present T cell receptor beta chain was sequenced within a study of blood T cell repertoires in COVID-19. The wider study: Material from acute and convalescent COVID-19 was sourced from the United States, Italy and Spain.

Profiled with immunoSEQ multiplex PCR; TCRdb holds only in-frame clones, not every one. The sample lists 150,000 to 200,000 clones, more than 85% seen once, with just under 2% in the top ten. The CDR3 covers 13 residues. Trimming cost V 9 bases and J 7 bases; bases outside gene matches: 11. Per the germline V gene, CDR1 is MNHEY and CDR2 is SVGAGI. The chain links TRBV6-5 to TRBJ2-7; 8 bases align to TRBD1. Sequencing was done on a sample of peripheral blood. This receptor was identified in a woman aged 55-75 years with COVID-19, enrolled during active disease. Here the CDR3 reads CASSRDRRREQYF. The CDR3 coding sequence is TGTGCCAGTTCTCGGGACAGGCGTCGGGAGCAGTACTTC.